This is a list of T cell receptor beta chains from one sample in a study of control samples from healthy donors and cancer patients. Assay used: immunoSEQ multiplex PCR; TCRdb lists only in-frame clones, some missing. In the table there are about 92,000 clones, roughly 86% of which are singletons. The specimen was blood. These receptors all come from a woman aged 55-69 years in good health. The conserved cysteine and the conserved F or W are not part of the CDR3 here. Fields, in order: V gene, J gene, CDR3 protein.

v_call: TRBV4-3; j_call: TRBJ2-7; cdr3_aa: ASSQVLGQGFFEQY
v_call: TRBV19; j_call: TRBJ1-3; cdr3_aa: ASRPDRTSGNTIY
v_call: TRBV4-1; j_call: TRBJ2-5; cdr3_aa: ASSQLGTSGETQY
v_call: TRBV4-1; j_call: TRBJ2-1; cdr3_aa: ASSPQTGSSYNEQF
v_call: TRBV2; j_call: TRBJ1-1; cdr3_aa: ASSEAGRNEAF
v_call: TRBV28; j_call: TRBJ1-6; cdr3_aa: ASSRQINSPLH
v_call: TRBV12-5; j_call: TRBJ1-5; cdr3_aa: ASALEPTSNQPQH
v_call: TRBV29-1; j_call: TRBJ2-1; cdr3_aa: SVVEQGGYNEQF
v_call: TRBV7-2; j_call: TRBJ2-7; cdr3_aa: ASSSDREDEQY
v_call: TRBV2; j_call: TRBJ2-7; cdr3_aa: ASSARAQSSYEQY
v_call: TRBV19; j_call: TRBJ2-7; cdr3_aa: ASSHLGEPSYEQY
v_call: TRBV5-1; j_call: TRBJ1-3; cdr3_aa: ASSLGHSSGNTIY
v_call: TRBV28; j_call: TRBJ2-5; cdr3_aa: ASSSGQQQETQY
v_call: TRBV19; j_call: TRBJ2-1; cdr3_aa: ASRAGIGTSGGNEQF
v_call: TRBV5-5; j_call: TRBJ1-1; cdr3_aa: ASSLLTTIQNTEAF
v_call: TRBV29-1; j_call: TRBJ1-4; cdr3_aa: SVKFTGTANEKLF
v_call: TRBV5-3; j_call: TRBJ2-6; cdr3_aa: ARSPKARNHPGGSGANVLT
v_call: TRBV6-5; j_call: TRBJ1-5; cdr3_aa: ASTGGVQPQH
v_call: TRBV10-1; j_call: TRBJ2-7; cdr3_aa: ASSEGTGEPYEQY
v_call: TRBV10-3; j_call: TRBJ1-5; cdr3_aa: AVRGYSNQPQH
v_call: TRBV29-1; j_call: TRBJ2-7; cdr3_aa: SVGSSGGSEQY
v_call: TRBV11-2; j_call: TRBJ1-6; cdr3_aa: ASSLVRDNSPLH
v_call: TRBV15; j_call: TRBJ1-2; cdr3_aa: ATSRDWSGYT
v_call: TRBV4-1; j_call: TRBJ2-1; cdr3_aa: ASSFTDRLGYNEQF
v_call: TRBV9; j_call: TRBJ2-7; cdr3_aa: ASSAGQNSYEQY
v_call: TRBV23-1; j_call: TRBJ2-5; cdr3_aa: ASSRVQETQY
v_call: TRBV3-1/TRBV3-2; j_call: TRBJ2-7; cdr3_aa: ASSRMGLAGDYEQY
v_call: TRBV5-1; j_call: TRBJ1-4; cdr3_aa: ASSLVTGTPNEKLF
v_call: TRBV12-3/TRBV12-4; j_call: TRBJ1-2; cdr3_aa: ASSRGWAYGYT
v_call: TRBV25-1; j_call: TRBJ2-2; cdr3_aa: ASRPNRGSGELF
v_call: TRBV20-1; j_call: TRBJ1-1; cdr3_aa: SASLPPGQKEAF
v_call: TRBV10-1; j_call: TRBJ2-1; cdr3_aa: ASSEQGTSGGLSYNEQF
v_call: TRBV5-1; j_call: TRBJ2-2; cdr3_aa: ASSTGQGAGTGELF